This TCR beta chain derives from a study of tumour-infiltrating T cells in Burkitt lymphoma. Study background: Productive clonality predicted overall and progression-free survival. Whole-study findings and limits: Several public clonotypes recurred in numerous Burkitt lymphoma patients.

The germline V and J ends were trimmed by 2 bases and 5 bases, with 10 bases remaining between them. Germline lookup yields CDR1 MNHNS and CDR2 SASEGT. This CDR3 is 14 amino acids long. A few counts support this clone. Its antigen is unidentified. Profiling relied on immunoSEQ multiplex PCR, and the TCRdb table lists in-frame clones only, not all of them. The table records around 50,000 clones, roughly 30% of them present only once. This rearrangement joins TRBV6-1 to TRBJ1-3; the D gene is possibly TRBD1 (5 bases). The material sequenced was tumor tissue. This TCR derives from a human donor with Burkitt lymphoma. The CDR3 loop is CASSERPGRNTIYF. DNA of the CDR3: TGTGCCAGCAGTGAACGGCCAGGGCGAAACACCATATATTTT.